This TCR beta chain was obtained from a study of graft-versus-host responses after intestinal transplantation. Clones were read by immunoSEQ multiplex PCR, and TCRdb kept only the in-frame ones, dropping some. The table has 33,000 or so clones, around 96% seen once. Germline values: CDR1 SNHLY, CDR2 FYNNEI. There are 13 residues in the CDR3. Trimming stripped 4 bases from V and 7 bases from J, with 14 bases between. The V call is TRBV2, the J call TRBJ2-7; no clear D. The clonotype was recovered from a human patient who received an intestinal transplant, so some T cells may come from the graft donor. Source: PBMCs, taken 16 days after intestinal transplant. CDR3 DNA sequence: TGTGCCAGCAGTGCGGGCAGTCTTTGGGAGCAGTACTTC. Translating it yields CASSAGSLWEQYF.